These 7 T cell receptor beta chains were sequenced from one sample in a study of human T cells and chemical hapten exposure. Time point meaning: patch test 2, 6 weeks after DPC sensitization. Documented treatment: therapeutic diphenylcyclopropenone sensitization with weekly scalp DPC. From whole blood left unfractionated, total RNA was extracted. TCRdb independently ran MiXCR on the RACE reads; one entry per CDR3 protein. The sample consists of 40,000 or so distinct CDR3 sequences, 8.5% to 10% of them appearing once. This sample comprised whole blood, obtained in connection with sensitization to the hapten diphenylcyclopropenone (DPC). All receptors derive from a woman aged 25 to 39 with alopecia areata. Some clones in this sample may be carry-over from other donors' samples.

This clonotype was counted only a few times. V is TRBV6-1 and J is TRBJ2-2; either TRBD1 or TRBD2 may fit D (6 bases each). Germline CDR1 reads MNHNS; CDR2 reads SASEGT. The CDR3 runs 13 residues. V lost 10 bases, J lost 4 bases, and 13 bases lay in between. CDR3 region: CATPGGGTGELFF. As DNA, the CDR3 is TGTGCCACCCCCGGGGGCGGCACCGGGGAGCTGTTTTTT.

This clonotype was seen only a few times. This chain links TRBV7-2 with TRBJ1-1; D is unclear. Germline values: CDR1 SGHTA, CDR2 FQGNSA. This CDR3 is built from 14 residues. V lost 0 bases and J 5 bases, leaving 10 bases between the germline ends. CDR3 protein: CASSLAPLTTEAFF. The CDR3 DNA follows: TGTGCCAGCAGCTTAGCTCCCCTGACAACTGAAGCTTTCTTT.

This clonotype came up a few times. The chain recombines TRBV5-5 with TRBJ2-5; D not resolved. Germline V CDR1 and CDR2: SGHKS, YYEKEE (reference sequence). V shed 0 bases and J shed 4 bases, with 4 bases lying between them. This CDR3 has 12 residues. The CDR3 coding sequence is TGTGCCAGCAGCTTGGGTGCAGAGACCCAGTACTTC. Its protein is CASSLGAETQYF.

Concerning this clonotype itself: A single base separates this from a much larger clone, so it may be a read error. The CDR3 nucleotides read TGTGTCAGCAGCGACATTCAGGGGGTGAACACTGAAGCTTTCTTT. It is translated as CVSSDIQGVNTEAFF. The chain is built from TRBV7-9 and TRBJ1-1; 7 bases map to TRBD1. The CDR3 has 15 amino acids. CDR1 is SEHNR and CDR2 is FQNEAQ in the germline V gene (reference sequence).

This clonotype was seen a handful of times. CDR3 in DNA: TGTGCCAGCAGTCCTAAAACCGGGGTTGGAGGCTACACCTTC. It specifies CASSPKTGVGGYTF. The chain links TRBV3-1 to TRBJ1-2; D gene ambiguous. The V end was cut by 6 bases, the J end by 8 bases, with 19 bases between. This CDR3 is 14 amino acids long. Germline loops: CDR1 LGHDT, CDR2 YNNKEL (reference sequence). Full variable domain (outside the CDR3, taken from reference TRBV3-1 and TRBJ1-2): DTAVSQTPKYLVTQMGNDKSIKCEQNLGHDTMYWYKQDSKKFLKIMFSYNNKELIINETVPNRFSPKSPDKAHLNLHINSLELGDSAVYFCASSPKTGVGGYTFGSGTRLTVV.

The V gene is TRBV7-3, the J gene TRBJ2-7; 9 bases are a match to TRBD2. CDR1 is SGHTA, CDR2 FQGTGA, per germline. With V trimmed by 5 bases and J by 2 bases, 7 bases remained unmatched. The CDR3 covers 15 residues. The CDR3 DNA follows: TGTGCCAGCAGCCCGAGAGCGGGGGGTCCCTACGAGCAGTACTTC. Protein product: CASSPRAGGPYEQYF.

The chain joins TRBV14 to TRBJ2-2; D is perhaps TRBD1 (6 bases). Germline V lookup: CDR1 SGHDN, CDR2 FVKESK. The CDR3 has 15 residues. V shed 1 base and J shed 5 bases, with 11 bases lying between them. CDR3 nucleotide sequence: TGTGCCAGCAGCCAAGTGAGACAGGAAACCGGGGAGCTGTTTTTT. It is translated as CASSQVRQETGELFF.